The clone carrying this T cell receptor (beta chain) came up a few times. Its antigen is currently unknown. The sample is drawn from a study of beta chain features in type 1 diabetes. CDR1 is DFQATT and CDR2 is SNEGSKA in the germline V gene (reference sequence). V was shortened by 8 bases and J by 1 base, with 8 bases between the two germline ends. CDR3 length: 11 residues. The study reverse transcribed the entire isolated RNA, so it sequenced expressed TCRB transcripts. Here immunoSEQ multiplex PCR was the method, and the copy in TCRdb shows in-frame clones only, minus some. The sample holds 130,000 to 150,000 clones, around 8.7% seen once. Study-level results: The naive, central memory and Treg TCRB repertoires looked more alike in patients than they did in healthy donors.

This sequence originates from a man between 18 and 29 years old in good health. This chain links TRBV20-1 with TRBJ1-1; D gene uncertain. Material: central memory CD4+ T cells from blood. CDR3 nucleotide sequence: TGCAGTACACAGCAGAACACTGAAGCTTTCTTT. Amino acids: CSTQQNTEAFF.